Following are 15 T cell receptor beta chains from one sample sequenced in a study of shared clonotypes between healthy human individuals. Profiled with immunoSEQ multiplex PCR; TCRdb holds only in-frame clones, not every one. The sample lists around 500,000 clones, 70% to 80% occurring once. The sample comprised PBMCs. The receptors derive from a woman aged 40 to 50 in good health. Some clones in this sample may be carry-over from other donors' samples.

Details on this clone: Other DNA sequences of this sample code for an identical CDR3. The chain has TRBV19 and TRBJ2-2; D gene unclear. V lost 1 base to trimming and J lost 1 base, with 1 base between them. The CDR3 runs to 13 residues. Germline values: CDR1 LNHDA, CDR2 SQIVND (reference sequence). The DNA of the CDR3 is TGTGCCAGTAGTATAGGGAACACCGGGGAGCTGTTTTTT. Its translation is CASSIGNTGELFF.

The chain carries TRBV19 and TRBJ1-5; a weak D match, TRBD1 (5 bases). CDR3 size: 13 residues. Germline values: CDR1 LNHDA, CDR2 SQIVND (reference sequence). V was shortened by 6 bases and J by 5 bases, with 11 bases between the two germline ends. This chain's CDR3 is CASRLRGDQPQHF. In DNA, the CDR3 is TGTGCCAGTAGGCTCCGGGGCGATCAGCCCCAGCATTTT.

The gene calls are TRBV27 and TRBJ2-3, with unresolved D. The CDR3 consists of 13 residues. V was clipped by 5 bases and J by 6 bases, with 12 bases between them. Germline-derived CDR1 and CDR2 are MNHEY and SMNVEV (reference sequence). The CDR3 protein is CASSQSMWDTQYF. In nucleotides, the CDR3 is TGTGCCAGCAGTCAAAGTATGTGGGATACGCAGTATTTT.

Turning to this clone: One base away lies a much larger clone, so this may be a sequencing read error. V gene TRBV30 combines with J gene TRBJ2-6; the D gene is possibly TRBD1 (7 bases). From germline, CDR1 is GTSNPN and CDR2 SVGIG (reference sequence). The CDR3 loop spans 15 amino acids. Here the CDR3 reads CARGTDLSGANVLIF. The CDR3 nucleotides are TGTGCCCGGGGGACAGACCTCTCTGGGGCCAACGTCCTGATTTTC.

This clone was observed a few times. The genes are TRBV5-1 and TRBJ2-7; TRBD2 might be the D (7 bases). This CDR3 is 17 amino acids long. V lost 1 base and J 3 bases, leaving 20 bases between the germline ends. Germline V CDR1 and CDR2: SGHRS, YFSETQ. The CDR3 DNA reads TGCGCCAGCAGCTTGTACGCCGGGGGAGGGGGAAGCTACGAGCAGTACTTC. This codes for CASSLYAGGGGSYEQYF.

The chain combines TRBV6-4 with TRBJ1-2; 7 nucleotides match TRBD1. Germline V gene data show CDR1 as MRHNA and CDR2 as SNTAGT. The CDR3 has 13 residues. V trimming: 4 bases; J trimming: 2 bases; junction bases outside the gene matches: 1. CDR3 protein: CASSAQGNYGYTF. Here the CDR3 DNA reads TGTGCCAGCAGTGCACAGGGGAACTATGGCTACACCTTC.

The chain couples TRBV7-3 to TRBJ2-7, with 10 bases that match TRBD2. Germline loops: CDR1 SGHTA, CDR2 FQGTGA. V shed 1 base and J 5 bases; nucleotides not matched to a gene: 5. The CDR3 spans 15 residues. CDR3: CASSLRAGGPHEQYF. DNA for the CDR3: TGTGCCAGCAGCTTAAGAGCGGGAGGGCCGCACGAGCAGTACTTC.

The V and J genes are TRBV30 and TRBJ1-5; TRBD1 matches at 7 bases. This CDR3 has 15 residues. The V gene's germline CDR1 is GTSNPN and CDR2 SVGIG (reference sequence). V was clipped by 2 bases and J by 4 bases; unmatched bases: 8. The CDR3 DNA reads TGTGCCTGGAGTAACGCAGGGACAGTTAATCAGCCCCAGCATTTT. This sequence encodes CAWSNAGTVNQPQHF.

This chain connects TRBV28 to TRBJ2-7; TRBD1 is a possible D gene (5 bases). The CDR3 contains 17 residues. Germline-derived CDR1 and CDR2 are MDHEN and SYDVKM. V lost 4 bases, J lost 0 bases, and 19 bases lay in between. The DNA for the CDR3 is TGTGCCAGCAGTTCCCCCGCGTGGCAGGGCAGCTCCTACGAGCAGTACTTC. This translates into CASSSPAWQGSSYEQYF.

J is TRBJ2-7 and V is TRBV19; no firm D call. The germline V and J ends were trimmed by 6 bases and 5 bases, with 11 bases remaining between them. CDR1 is LNHDA and CDR2 is SQIVND in the germline V gene (reference sequence). There are 12 residues in the CDR3. As DNA, the CDR3 is TGTGCCAGTAGCCACGGCGGAGACGAGCAGTACTTC. Translation: CASSHGGDEQYF.

This clone was detected only a few times. CDR3 loop: CASSQEVIGNIQYF. The CDR3 region has the DNA TGTGCCAGCAGCCAAGAAGTCATCGGAAACATTCAGTACTTC. The gene calls are TRBV4-2 and TRBJ2-4; D gene uncertain. Germline CDR1 and CDR2: LGHNA and YNFKEQ. Trimming took off 0 bases at V and 6 bases at J, with 9 bases between the two ends. The CDR3 length is 14 residues.

The chain combines TRBV29-1 with TRBJ2-7, with D possibly being TRBD1 (6 bases). Germline V gives CDR1 SQVTM, CDR2 ANQGSEA. The CDR3 loop spans 12 amino acids. The V end lost 6 bases, the J end lost 1 base, and 10 bases lay between the germline ends. CDR3 in amino acids: CSVYGQSYEQYF. Here the CDR3 DNA reads TGCAGCGTCTACGGACAGTCCTACGAGCAGTACTTC.

The rearrangement joins TRBV10-3 to TRBJ2-2; 12 bases are a match to TRBD2. The CDR3 sequence is 16 residues long. The germline V gene has CDR1 ENHRY and CDR2 SYGVKD. Germline trimming cut 6 bases from V and 7 bases from J; bases unmatched to any gene: 9. CDR3 coding DNA: TGTGCCATCAGCTTGTCACTAGCGGGAGGTGGCGGGGAGCTGTTTTTT. Translating gives CAISLSLAGGGGELFF.

The chain uses TRBV4-2 and TRBJ2-3; 14 nucleotides align to TRBD2. Germline V lookup: CDR1 LGHNA, CDR2 YNFKEQ. This CDR3 is built from 20 residues. After removal of 6 bases from V and 0 bases from J, the junction contained 14 bases not matched to a gene. CDR3 nucleotide sequence: TGTGCCAGCAGTCTATACCCGGGACTAGCGGGAGTCCCTAGCACAGATACGCAGTATTTT. Protein sequence: CASSLYPGLAGVPSTDTQYF.

V usage is TRBV2 and J usage is TRBJ1-2; D unclear. The CDR3 sequence is 12 residues long. V lost 11 bases, J lost 8 bases, and 18 bases lay in between. Germline V gene data show CDR1 as SNHLY and CDR2 as FYNNEI. CDR3 in amino acids: CAGSTSLFGYTF. CDR3 nucleotides: TGTGCCGGGTCAACCAGCCTCTTCGGCTACACCTTC.